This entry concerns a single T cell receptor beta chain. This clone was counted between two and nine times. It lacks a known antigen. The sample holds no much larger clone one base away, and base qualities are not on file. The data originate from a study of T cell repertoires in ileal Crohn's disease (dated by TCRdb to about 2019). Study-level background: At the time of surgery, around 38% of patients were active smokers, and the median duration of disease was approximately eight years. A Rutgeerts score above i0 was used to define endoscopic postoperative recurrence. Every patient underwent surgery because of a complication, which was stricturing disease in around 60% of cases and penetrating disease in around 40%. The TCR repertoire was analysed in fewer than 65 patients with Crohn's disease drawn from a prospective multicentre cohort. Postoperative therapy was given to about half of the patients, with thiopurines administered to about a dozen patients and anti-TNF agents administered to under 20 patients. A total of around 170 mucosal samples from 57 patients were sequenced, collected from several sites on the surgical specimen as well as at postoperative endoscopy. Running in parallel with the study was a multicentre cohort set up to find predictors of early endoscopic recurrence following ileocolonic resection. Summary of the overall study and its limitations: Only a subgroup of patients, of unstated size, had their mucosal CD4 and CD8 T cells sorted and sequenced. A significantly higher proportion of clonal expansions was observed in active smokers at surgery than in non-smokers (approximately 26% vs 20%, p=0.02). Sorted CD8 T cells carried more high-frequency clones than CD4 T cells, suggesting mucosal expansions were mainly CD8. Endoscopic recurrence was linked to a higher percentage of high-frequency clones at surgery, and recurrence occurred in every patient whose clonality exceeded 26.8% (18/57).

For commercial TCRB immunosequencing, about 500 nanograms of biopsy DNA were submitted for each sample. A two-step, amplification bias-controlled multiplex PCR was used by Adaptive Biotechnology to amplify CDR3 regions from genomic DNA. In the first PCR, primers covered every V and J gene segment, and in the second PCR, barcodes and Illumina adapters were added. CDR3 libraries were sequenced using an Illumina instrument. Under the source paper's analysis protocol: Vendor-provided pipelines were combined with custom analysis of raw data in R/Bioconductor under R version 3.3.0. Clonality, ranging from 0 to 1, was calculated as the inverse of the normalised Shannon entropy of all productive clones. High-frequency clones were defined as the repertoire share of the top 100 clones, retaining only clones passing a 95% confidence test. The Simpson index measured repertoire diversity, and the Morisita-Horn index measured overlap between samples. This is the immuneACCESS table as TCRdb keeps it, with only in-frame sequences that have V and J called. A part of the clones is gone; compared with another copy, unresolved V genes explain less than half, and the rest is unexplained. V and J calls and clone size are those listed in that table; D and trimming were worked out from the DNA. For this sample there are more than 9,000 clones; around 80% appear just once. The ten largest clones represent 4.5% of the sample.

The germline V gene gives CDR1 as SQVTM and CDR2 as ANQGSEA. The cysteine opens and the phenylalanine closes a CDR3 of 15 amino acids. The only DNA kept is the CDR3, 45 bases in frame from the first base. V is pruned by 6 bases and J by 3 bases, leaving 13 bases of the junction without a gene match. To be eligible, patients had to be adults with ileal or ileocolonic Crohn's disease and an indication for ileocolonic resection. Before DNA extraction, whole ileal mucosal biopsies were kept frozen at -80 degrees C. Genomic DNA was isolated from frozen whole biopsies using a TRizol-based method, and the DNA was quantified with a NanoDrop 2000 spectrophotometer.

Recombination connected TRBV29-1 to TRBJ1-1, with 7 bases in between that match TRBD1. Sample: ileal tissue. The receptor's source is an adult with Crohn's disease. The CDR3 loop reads CSVHSIGGVHTEAFF. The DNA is TGCAGCGTCCATTCAATAGGGGGCGTACACACTGAAGCTTTCTTT.